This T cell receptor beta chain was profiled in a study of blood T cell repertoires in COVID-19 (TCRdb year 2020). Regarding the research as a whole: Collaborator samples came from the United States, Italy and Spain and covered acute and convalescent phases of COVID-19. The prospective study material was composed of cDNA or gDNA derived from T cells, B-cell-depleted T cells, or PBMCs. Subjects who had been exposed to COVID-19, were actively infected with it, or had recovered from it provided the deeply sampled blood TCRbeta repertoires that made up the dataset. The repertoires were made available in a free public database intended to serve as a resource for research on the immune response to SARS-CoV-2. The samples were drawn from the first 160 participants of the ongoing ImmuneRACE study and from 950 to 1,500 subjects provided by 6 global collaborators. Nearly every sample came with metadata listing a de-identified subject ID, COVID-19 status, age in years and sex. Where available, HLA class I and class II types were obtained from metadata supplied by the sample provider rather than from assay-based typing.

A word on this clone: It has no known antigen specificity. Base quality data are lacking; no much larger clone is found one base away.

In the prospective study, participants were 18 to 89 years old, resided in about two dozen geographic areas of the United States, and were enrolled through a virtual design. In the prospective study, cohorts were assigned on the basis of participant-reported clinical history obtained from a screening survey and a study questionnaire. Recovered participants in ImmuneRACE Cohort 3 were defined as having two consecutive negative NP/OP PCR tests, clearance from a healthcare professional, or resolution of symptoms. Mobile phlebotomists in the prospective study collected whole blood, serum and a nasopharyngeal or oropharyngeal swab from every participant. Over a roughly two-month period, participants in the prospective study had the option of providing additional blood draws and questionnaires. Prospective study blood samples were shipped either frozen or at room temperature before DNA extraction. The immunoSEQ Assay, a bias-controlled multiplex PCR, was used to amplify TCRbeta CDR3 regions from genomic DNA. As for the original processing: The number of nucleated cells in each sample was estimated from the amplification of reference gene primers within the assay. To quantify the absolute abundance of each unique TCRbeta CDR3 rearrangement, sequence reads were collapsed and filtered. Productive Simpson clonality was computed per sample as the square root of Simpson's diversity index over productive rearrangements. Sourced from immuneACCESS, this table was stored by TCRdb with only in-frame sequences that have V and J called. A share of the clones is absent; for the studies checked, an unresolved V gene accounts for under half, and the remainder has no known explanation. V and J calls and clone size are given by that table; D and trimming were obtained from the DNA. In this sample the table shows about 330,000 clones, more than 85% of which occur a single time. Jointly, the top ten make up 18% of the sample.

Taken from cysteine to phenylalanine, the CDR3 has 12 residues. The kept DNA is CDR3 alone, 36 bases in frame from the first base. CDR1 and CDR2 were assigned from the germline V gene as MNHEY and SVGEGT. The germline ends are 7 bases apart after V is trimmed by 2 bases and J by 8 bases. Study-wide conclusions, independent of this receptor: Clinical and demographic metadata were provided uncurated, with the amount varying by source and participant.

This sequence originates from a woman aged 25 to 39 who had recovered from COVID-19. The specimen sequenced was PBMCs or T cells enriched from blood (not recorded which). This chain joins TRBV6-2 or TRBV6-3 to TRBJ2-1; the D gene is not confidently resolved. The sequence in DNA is TGTGCCAGCAGTTACCTGGCCGATGAGCAGTTCTTC. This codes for CASSYLADEQFF.